This is a list of T cell receptor beta chains from one sample in a study of CD8+ T cells in alopecia areata. Repertoires were generated with immunoSEQ multiplex PCR, while TCRdb's copy carries only in-frame clones and drops some. The repertoire includes around 150,000 clones, 50% to 65% of them detected once, and under 5.5% sits in the top ten. Sequenced: CD4+ T cells sorted from blood. The receptors were sampled from a human donor in good health. Both conserved end residues are part of each CDR3. Fields, in order: D gene, V gene, clone size, J gene, CDR3 DNA, CDR3 protein. D genes are given only for firm matches. Clone size, where shown, is once, few, many, or a class for clones that have expanded.

D gene: TRBD1
V gene: TRBV25-1
clone size: once
J gene: TRBJ1-1
CDR3 DNA: TGTGCCAGCAGTGAATATATGGGTGGACAGGGCGGGAACACTGAAGCTTTCTTT
CDR3 protein: CASSEYMGGQGGNTEAFF

D gene: -
V gene: TRBV7-9
clone size: once
J gene: TRBJ2-7
CDR3 DNA: TGTGCCAGCAGCCTTCCGGGGGCTAGCGATTACGAGCAGTACTTC
CDR3 protein: CASSLPGASDYEQYF

D gene: -
V gene: TRBV11-2
clone size: -
J gene: TRBJ1-3
CDR3 DNA: TGTGCCAGCAGCAGGGCTGTAAGCTCTGGAAACACCATATATTTT
CDR3 protein: CASSRAVSSGNTIYF

D gene: -
V gene: TRBV2
clone size: once
J gene: TRBJ1-5
CDR3 DNA: TGTGCCAGCAGTGATGGGGCAGGGGTGCCCCAGCATTTT
CDR3 protein: CASSDGAGVPQHF

D gene: -
V gene: TRBV5-1
clone size: -
J gene: TRBJ1-1
CDR3 DNA: TGCGCCAGCAGCTTGGGGGGGTTGAAGAACACTGAAGCTTTCTTT
CDR3 protein: CASSLGGLKNTEAFF

D gene: TRBD1
V gene: TRBV30
clone size: -
J gene: TRBJ1-2
CDR3 DNA: TGTGCCTGGAGTCAACAGGGGGCGGGCTATGGCTACACCTTC
CDR3 protein: CAWSQQGAGYGYTF

D gene: TRBD1
V gene: TRBV27
clone size: -
J gene: TRBJ1-2
CDR3 DNA: TGTGCCAGCAGTTTATTCAACCCCGGGACAGGGTCTGGCTACACCTTC
CDR3 protein: CASSLFNPGTGSGYTF

D gene: -
V gene: TRBV7-2
clone size: -
J gene: TRBJ2-7
CDR3 DNA: TGTGCCAGCAGCCCGGACATGCTACGTGTGCAGTACTTC
CDR3 protein: CASSPDMLRVQYF

D gene: -
V gene: TRBV2
clone size: -
J gene: TRBJ1-5
CDR3 DNA: TGTGCCAGCAGTGAAAGTGTAGCCCCCCAGCATTTT
CDR3 protein: CASSESVAPQHF

D gene: -
V gene: TRBV29-1
clone size: -
J gene: TRBJ2-3
CDR3 DNA: TGCAGCGTTGAGGAGACTCTGGATACGCAGTATTTT
CDR3 protein: CSVEETLDTQYF

D gene: -
V gene: TRBV10-3
clone size: few
J gene: TRBJ1-1
CDR3 DNA: TGTGCCATCAGTCCGACGGGGAGAGAGACTGAAGCTTTCTTT
CDR3 protein: CAISPTGRETEAFF

D gene: -
V gene: TRBV29-1
clone size: -
J gene: TRBJ1-2
CDR3 DNA: TGCAGCGTTCGGGACATGGTTAACTATGGCTACACCTTC
CDR3 protein: CSVRDMVNYGYTF

D gene: -
V gene: TRBV9
clone size: -
J gene: TRBJ2-3
CDR3 DNA: TGTGCCAGCAGCAACTCTAGACTAGTAAACACAGATACGCAGTATTTT
CDR3 protein: CASSNSRLVNTDTQYF

D gene: -
V gene: TRBV5-1
clone size: -
J gene: TRBJ2-1
CDR3 DNA: TGCGCCAGCCGCGAGGGGGGGACCTCCTACAATGAGCAGTTCTTC
CDR3 protein: CASREGGTSYNEQFF

D gene: -
V gene: TRBV7-9
clone size: -
J gene: TRBJ1-1
CDR3 DNA: TGTGCCAGCAGCCAGACGGTAGACACTGAAGCTTTCTTT
CDR3 protein: CASSQTVDTEAFF

D gene: TRBD2
V gene: TRBV5-4
clone size: -
J gene: TRBJ2-1
CDR3 DNA: TGTGCCAGCAGCCAAGATCGCCTAGCGGGAGCTGAGCAGTTCTTC
CDR3 protein: CASSQDRLAGAEQFF

D gene: TRBD1
V gene: TRBV5-1
clone size: -
J gene: TRBJ2-3
CDR3 DNA: TGCGCCTCCGGGACAGTCCATGGGGATACGCAGTATTTT
CDR3 protein: CASGTVHGDTQYF

D gene: TRBD2
V gene: TRBV29-1
clone size: -
J gene: TRBJ2-3
CDR3 DNA: TGCAGCGTTGTCGGACTAGCGGGAGTCAGCACAGATACGCAGTATTTT
CDR3 protein: CSVVGLAGVSTDTQYF

D gene: -
V gene: TRBV6-1
clone size: -
J gene: TRBJ2-5
CDR3 DNA: TGTGCCAGCAGTTACCGGGAGACCCAGTACTTC
CDR3 protein: CASSYRETQYF

D gene: TRBD1
V gene: TRBV29-1
clone size: -
J gene: TRBJ2-7
CDR3 DNA: TGCAGCGTACGCGGGACAGGCGAGCAGTACTTC
CDR3 protein: CSVRGTGEQYF

D gene: TRBD2
V gene: TRBV5-1
clone size: -
J gene: TRBJ2-7
CDR3 DNA: TGCGCCAGCAGCTCCGGACTAGCGGGAGGGCCGAGCGAGCAGTACTTC
CDR3 protein: CASSSGLAGGPSEQYF

D gene: TRBD1
V gene: TRBV28
clone size: once
J gene: TRBJ2-5
CDR3 DNA: TGTGCCAGCGGTATCAGGGGGCTAGAGACCCAGTACTTC
CDR3 protein: CASGIRGLETQYF

D gene: TRBD1
V gene: TRBV30
clone size: few
J gene: TRBJ2-5
CDR3 DNA: TGTGCCTGGAGCCGGACAGGGTCAGAGACCCAGTACTTC
CDR3 protein: CAWSRTGSETQYF

D gene: -
V gene: TRBV2
clone size: -
J gene: TRBJ1-1
CDR3 DNA: TGTGCCAGCAGGGGACGGGTCACTGAAGCTTTCTTT
CDR3 protein: CASRGRVTEAFF

D gene: TRBD2
V gene: TRBV29-1
clone size: -
J gene: TRBJ2-5
CDR3 DNA: TGCAGCGTTGAGCTAGCGGGATGGGAAGAGACCCAGTACTTC
CDR3 protein: CSVELAGWEETQYF

D gene: -
V gene: TRBV18
clone size: -
J gene: TRBJ2-5
CDR3 DNA: TGTGCCAGCTCACCGTCTTGGGGAAAAGAGACCCAGTACTTC
CDR3 protein: CASSPSWGKETQYF

D gene: TRBD1
V gene: TRBV11-2
clone size: -
J gene: TRBJ1-3
CDR3 DNA: TGTGCCAGCAGCTTATTTACAGGGGGCTCTGGAAACACCATATATTTT
CDR3 protein: CASSLFTGGSGNTIYF

D gene: TRBD1
V gene: TRBV5-6
clone size: few
J gene: TRBJ1-2
CDR3 DNA: TGTGCCAGCAGAGGACAGGGGATCGTCTACACCTTC
CDR3 protein: CASRGQGIVYTF

D gene: TRBD2
V gene: TRBV15
clone size: -
J gene: TRBJ2-7
CDR3 DNA: TGTGCCACCAGCAGAGCGGGGGGAGCCTACGAGCAGTACTTC
CDR3 protein: CATSRAGGAYEQYF

D gene: -
V gene: TRBV5-1
clone size: -
J gene: TRBJ2-5
CDR3 DNA: TGCGCCAGCTGCACCGGTGGGGGCAGCGTTCAGTACTTC
CDR3 protein: CASCTGGGSVQYF

D gene: -
V gene: TRBV29-1
clone size: -
J gene: TRBJ1-1
CDR3 DNA: TGCAGCGTTGTGACGGCGAACACTGAAGCTTTCTTT
CDR3 protein: CSVVTANTEAFF

D gene: TRBD2
V gene: TRBV19
clone size: few
J gene: TRBJ2-2
CDR3 DNA: TGTGCCAGTAGTACTAGCGGAGTGAACACCGGGGAGCTGTTTTTT
CDR3 protein: CASSTSGVNTGELFF

D gene: TRBD2
V gene: TRBV15
clone size: once
J gene: TRBJ2-3
CDR3 DNA: TGTGCCACCAGCAGAGATCTGGCGGGAGGGCCCCGTGGTGATACGCAGTATTTT
CDR3 protein: CATSRDLAGGPRGDTQYF

D gene: TRBD1
V gene: TRBV19
clone size: -
J gene: TRBJ1-5
CDR3 DNA: TGTGCCAGTATCCCAACGGGACAGGGTGCTCAGCCCCAGCATTTT
CDR3 protein: CASIPTGQGAQPQHF

D gene: -
V gene: TRBV29-1
clone size: -
J gene: TRBJ1-1
CDR3 DNA: TGCAGCGTTGAGGTGCTAATGAACACTGAAGCTTTCTTT
CDR3 protein: CSVEVLMNTEAFF

D gene: TRBD2
V gene: TRBV29-1
clone size: -
J gene: TRBJ2-1
CDR3 DNA: TGCAGCGCGTGGACTAGCCCCAATGAGCAGTTCTTC
CDR3 protein: CSAWTSPNEQFF

D gene: TRBD1
V gene: TRBV9
clone size: -
J gene: TRBJ1-2
CDR3 DNA: TGTGCCAGCAGCCATAAACCGGGACAGGGGGCTGTCGGCTACACCTTC
CDR3 protein: CASSHKPGQGAVGYTF

D gene: -
V gene: TRBV5-1
clone size: -
J gene: TRBJ1-5
CDR3 DNA: TGCGCCAGCAGCTTGGAAAGGGGAGACCAGCCCCAGCATTTT
CDR3 protein: CASSLERGDQPQHF

D gene: -
V gene: TRBV6-7
clone size: few
J gene: TRBJ2-3
CDR3 DNA: TGTGCCAGCAGTCCCGCCATCGGAGAGCGGCCATACACAGATACGCAGTATTTT
CDR3 protein: CASSPAIGERPYTDTQYF

D gene: -
V gene: TRBV30
clone size: -
J gene: TRBJ2-5
CDR3 DNA: TGTGCCTGGAGCTACCAGGGTGGGCAGACCCAGTACTTC
CDR3 protein: CAWSYQGGQTQYF

D gene: -
V gene: TRBV6-5
clone size: few
J gene: TRBJ2-5
CDR3 DNA: TGTGCCAGCAGTTCGGGACAAGGAGAGACCCAGTACTTC
CDR3 protein: CASSSGQGETQYF

D gene: TRBD1
V gene: TRBV13
clone size: -
J gene: TRBJ1-1
CDR3 DNA: TGTGCCAGCAGCTTAGGCGGACCGGGTTGGACAGGGAACACTGAAGCTTTCTTT
CDR3 protein: CASSLGGPGWTGNTEAFF

D gene: -
V gene: TRBV6-5
clone size: -
J gene: TRBJ1-1
CDR3 DNA: TGTGCCAGCACGAGGAACACTGAAGCTTTCTTT
CDR3 protein: CASTRNTEAFF

D gene: -
V gene: TRBV5-1
clone size: few
J gene: TRBJ2-7
CDR3 DNA: TGCGCCAGCAGCTTGGCTAGCAGGGCCCAGGAGCAGTACTTC
CDR3 protein: CASSLASRAQEQYF

D gene: -
V gene: TRBV29-1
clone size: few
J gene: TRBJ2-1
CDR3 DNA: TGCAGCGTTGTCACCCCTCCATCCCCGTTGAGCTCCTACAATGAGCAGTTCTTC
CDR3 protein: CSVVTPPSPLSSYNEQFF

D gene: -
V gene: TRBV28
clone size: many
J gene: TRBJ2-3
CDR3 DNA: TGTGCCAGCAACAGGCTCACAGATACGCAGTATTTT
CDR3 protein: CASNRLTDTQYF

D gene: -
V gene: TRBV29-1
clone size: once
J gene: TRBJ2-2
CDR3 DNA: TGCAGCGTTCTGCGCATAGCTGGTGGGACCGGGGAGCTGTTTTTT
CDR3 protein: CSVLRIAGGTGELFF

D gene: -
V gene: TRBV6-6
clone size: -
J gene: TRBJ1-2
CDR3 DNA: TGTGCCAGCAGTGGGGGTCGAGGCTACACCTTC
CDR3 protein: CASSGGRGYTF

D gene: TRBD1
V gene: TRBV5-4
clone size: few
J gene: TRBJ2-1
CDR3 DNA: TGTGCCACCAAGCTTTGGGACAGGGGAGGCAATGAGCAGTTCTTC
CDR3 protein: CATKLWDRGGNEQFF

D gene: TRBD1
V gene: TRBV19
clone size: -
J gene: TRBJ1-1
CDR3 DNA: TGTGCCAGTAGTATTTTCCCGAAGTACAGGGGTGGTGAAGCTTTCTTT
CDR3 protein: CASSIFPKYRGGEAFF

D gene: TRBD2
V gene: TRBV15
clone size: -
J gene: TRBJ2-1
CDR3 DNA: TGTGCCACCAGCAGAGCTGGGAGGGGTAGGAATGAGCAGTTCTTC
CDR3 protein: CATSRAGRGRNEQFF

D gene: -
V gene: TRBV7-9
clone size: -
J gene: TRBJ2-6
CDR3 DNA: TGTGCCGGATCAGGGCAGGTTTTCGGGGCCAACGTCCTGACTTTC
CDR3 protein: CAGSGQVFGANVLTF